This TCR beta chain is from a study of blood T cell repertoires in COVID-19. About the study: T cells, B-cell-depleted T cells, or PBMCs supplied cDNA or gDNA.

In the authors' workflow: Reference gene primer amplification yielded estimated nucleated cell counts. Clones were read by immunoSEQ multiplex PCR, and TCRdb kept only the in-frame ones, dropping some. The DNA was the basis for D and trimming; V, J and clone size are from that table. The table lists fewer than 350,000 clones, more than 70% of them singletons. The CDR3 has 16 amino acids. The V gene's germline CDR1 is SGHNT and CDR2 YENEEA. Trimming shortened V by 2 bases and J by 4 bases, and 12 bases separated the two germline ends. Cohort assignment relied on participant-reported clinical history. The genes are TRBV11-3 and TRBJ1-6; perhaps TRBD1 as D (6 bases). This TCR derives from a woman under 40 who had been exposed to COVID-19. Sequencing was carried out using PBMCs or T cells enriched from blood (not recorded which). The CDR3 region is CASSLMGATYNSPLHF. CDR3 DNA sequence: TGTGCCAGCAGCTTAATGGGGGCGACTTATAATTCACCCCTCCACTTT.